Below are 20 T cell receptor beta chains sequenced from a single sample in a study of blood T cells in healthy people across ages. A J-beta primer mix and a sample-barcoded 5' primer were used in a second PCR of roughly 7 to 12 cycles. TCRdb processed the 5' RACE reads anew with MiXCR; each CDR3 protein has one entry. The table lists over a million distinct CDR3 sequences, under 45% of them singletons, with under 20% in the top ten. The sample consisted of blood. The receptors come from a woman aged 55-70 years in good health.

CDR3 protein: CSVEDSGRLEKLFF. CDR3 coding DNA: TGCAGCGTTGAAGATTCAGGGAGGCTCGAAAAACTGTTTTTT. This chain uses TRBV29-1 with TRBJ1-4, with a possible D match to TRBD1 (5 bases). V was shortened by 0 bases and J by 8 bases, with 13 bases between the two germline ends. The germline V gene has CDR1 SQVTM and CDR2 ANQGSEA. The CDR3 covers 14 residues. Together with reference TRBV29-1 and TRBJ1-4, the CDR3 gives the full variable domain: SAVISQKPSRDICQRGTSLTIQCQVDSQVTMMFWYRQQPGQSLTLIATANQGSEATYESGFVIDKFPISRPNLTFSTLTVSNMSPEDSSIYLCSVEDSGRLEKLFFGSGTQLSVL.

The CDR3 loop is CASSDSPTDTQYF. The CDR3 DNA follows: TGTGCCAGCAGCGACAGTCCCACAGATACGCAGTATTTT. The chain combines TRBV11-3 with TRBJ2-3; the D gene is possibly TRBD1 (5 bases). CDR1 and CDR2 from the germline V gene are SGHNT and YENEEA. V was trimmed by 5 bases and J by 2 bases, leaving 8 bases between them. The CDR3 contains 13 residues. The whole variable domain, remainder taken from reference TRBV11-3 and TRBJ2-3, is EAGVVQSPRYKIIEKKQPVAFWCNPISGHNTLYWYLQNLGQGPELLIRYENEEAVDDSQLPKDRFSAERLKGVDSTLKIQPAELGDSAVYLCASSDSPTDTQYFGPGTRLTVL.

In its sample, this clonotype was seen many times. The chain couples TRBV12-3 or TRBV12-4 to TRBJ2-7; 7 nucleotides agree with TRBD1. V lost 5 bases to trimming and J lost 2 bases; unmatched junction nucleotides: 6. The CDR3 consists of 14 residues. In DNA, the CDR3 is TGTGCCAGCAGTCCCGGGACAGAGACCTACGAGCAGTACTTC. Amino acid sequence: CASSPGTETYEQYF.

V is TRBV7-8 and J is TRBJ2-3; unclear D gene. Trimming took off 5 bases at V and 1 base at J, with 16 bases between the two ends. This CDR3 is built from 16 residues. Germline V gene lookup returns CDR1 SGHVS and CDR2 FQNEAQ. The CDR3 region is CASSAHRLLGTDTQYF. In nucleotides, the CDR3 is TGTGCCAGCAGCGCCCACAGACTGCTAGGCACAGATACGCAGTATTTT. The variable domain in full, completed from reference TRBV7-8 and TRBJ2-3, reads GAGVSQSPRYKVAKRGQDVALRCDPISGHVSLFWYQQALGQGPEFLTYFQNEAQLDKSGLPSDRFFAERPEGSVSTLKIQRTQQEDSAVYLCASSAHRLLGTDTQYFGPGTRLTVL.

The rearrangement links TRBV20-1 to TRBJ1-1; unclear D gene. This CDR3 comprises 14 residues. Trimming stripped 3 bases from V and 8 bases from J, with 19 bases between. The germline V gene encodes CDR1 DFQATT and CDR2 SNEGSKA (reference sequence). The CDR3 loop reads CSARTGEGSGEAFF. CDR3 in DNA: TGCAGTGCTAGGACGGGCGAGGGAAGCGGGGAAGCTTTCTTT.

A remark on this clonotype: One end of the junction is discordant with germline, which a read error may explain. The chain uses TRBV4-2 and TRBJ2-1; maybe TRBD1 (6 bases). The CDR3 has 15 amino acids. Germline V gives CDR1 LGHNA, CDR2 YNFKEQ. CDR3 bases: TGTGCCAGCAGCCCTGACAGGATCAGCTACAATGAACAGTTCTTC. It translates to CASSPDRISYNEQFF.

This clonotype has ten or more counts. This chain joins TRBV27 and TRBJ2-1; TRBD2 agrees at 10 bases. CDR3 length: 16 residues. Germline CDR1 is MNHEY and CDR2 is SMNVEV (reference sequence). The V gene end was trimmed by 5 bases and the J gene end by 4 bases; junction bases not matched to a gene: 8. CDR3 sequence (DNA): TGTGCCAGCAGTAGACGAAAGACTAGCGGGTACAATGAGCAGTTCTTC. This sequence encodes CASSRRKTSGYNEQFF.

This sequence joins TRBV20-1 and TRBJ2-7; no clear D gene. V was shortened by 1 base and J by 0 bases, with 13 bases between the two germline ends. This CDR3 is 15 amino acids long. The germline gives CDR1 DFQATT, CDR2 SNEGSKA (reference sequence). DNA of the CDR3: TGCAGTGCTAGAGTGCGAGTGCCGAGCTCCTACGAGCAGTACTTC. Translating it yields CSARVRVPSSYEQYF.

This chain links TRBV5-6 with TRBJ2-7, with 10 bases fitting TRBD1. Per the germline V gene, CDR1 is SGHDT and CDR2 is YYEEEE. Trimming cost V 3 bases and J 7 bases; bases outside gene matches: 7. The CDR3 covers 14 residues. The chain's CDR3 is CASSYGTGAREQYF. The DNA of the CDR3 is TGTGCCAGCAGCTACGGGACAGGGGCGAGGGAGCAGTACTTC.

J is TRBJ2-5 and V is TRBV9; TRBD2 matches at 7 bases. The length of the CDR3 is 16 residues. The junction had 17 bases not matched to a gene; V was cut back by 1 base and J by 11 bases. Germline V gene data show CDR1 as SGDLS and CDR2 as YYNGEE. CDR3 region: CASSVSSTSYGNEQYF. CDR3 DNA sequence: TGTGCCAGCAGCGTAAGCTCGACTAGCTATGGCAATGAGCAGTACTTC.

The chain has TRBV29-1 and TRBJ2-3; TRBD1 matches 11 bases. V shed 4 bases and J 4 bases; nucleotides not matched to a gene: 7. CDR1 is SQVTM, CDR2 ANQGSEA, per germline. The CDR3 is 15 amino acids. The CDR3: CSVATGQGGADTQYF. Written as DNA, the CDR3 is TGCAGCGTTGCCACGGGACAGGGGGGAGCAGATACGCAGTATTTT.

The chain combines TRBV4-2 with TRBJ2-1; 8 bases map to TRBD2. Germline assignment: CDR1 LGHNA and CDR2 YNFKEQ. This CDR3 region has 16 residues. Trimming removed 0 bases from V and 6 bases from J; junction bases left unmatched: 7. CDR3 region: CASSQEGLGSGNEQFF. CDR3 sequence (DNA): TGTGCCAGCAGCCAAGAGGGACTAGGGTCAGGCAATGAGCAGTTCTTC.

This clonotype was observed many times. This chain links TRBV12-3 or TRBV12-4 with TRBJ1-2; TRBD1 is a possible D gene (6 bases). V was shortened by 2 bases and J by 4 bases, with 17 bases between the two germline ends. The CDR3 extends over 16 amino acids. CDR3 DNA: TGTGCCAGCAGTTTACGATTAGGAGGGGGAAGCTATGGCTACACCTTC. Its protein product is CASSLRLGGGSYGYTF.

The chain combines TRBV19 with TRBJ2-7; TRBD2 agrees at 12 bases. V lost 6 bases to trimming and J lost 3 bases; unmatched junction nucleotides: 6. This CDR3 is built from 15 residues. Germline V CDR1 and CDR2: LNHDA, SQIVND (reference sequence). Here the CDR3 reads CASRTSGSPYYEQYF. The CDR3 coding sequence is TGTGCCAGTAGGACTAGCGGGAGCCCCTACTACGAGCAGTACTTC.

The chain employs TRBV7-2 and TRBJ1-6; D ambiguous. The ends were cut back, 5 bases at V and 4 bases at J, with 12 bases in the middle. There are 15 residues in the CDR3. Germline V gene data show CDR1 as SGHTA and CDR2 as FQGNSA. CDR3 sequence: CASSAIEGYNSPLHF. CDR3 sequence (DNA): TGTGCCAGCAGCGCAATCGAGGGATATAATTCACCCCTCCACTTT.

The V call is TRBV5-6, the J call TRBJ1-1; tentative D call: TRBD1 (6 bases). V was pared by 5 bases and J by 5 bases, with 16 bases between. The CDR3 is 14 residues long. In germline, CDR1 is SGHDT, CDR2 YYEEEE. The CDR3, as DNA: TGTGCCAGCAGTTTGTCGCAGGGGAGGACTGAAGCTTTCTTT. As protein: CASSLSQGRTEAFF.

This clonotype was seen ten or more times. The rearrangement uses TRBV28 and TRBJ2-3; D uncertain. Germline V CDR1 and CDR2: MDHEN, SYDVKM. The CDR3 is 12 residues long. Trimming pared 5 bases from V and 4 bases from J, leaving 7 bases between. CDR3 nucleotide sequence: TGTGCCAGCAGTCCATTGGCAGATACGCAGTATTTT. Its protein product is CASSPLADTQYF. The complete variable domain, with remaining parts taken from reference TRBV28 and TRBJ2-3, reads DVKVTQSSRYLVKRTGEKVFLECVQDMDHENMFWYRQDPGLGLRLIYFSYDVKMKEKGDIPEGYSVSREKKERFSLILESASTNQTSMYLCASSPLADTQYFGPGTRLTVL.

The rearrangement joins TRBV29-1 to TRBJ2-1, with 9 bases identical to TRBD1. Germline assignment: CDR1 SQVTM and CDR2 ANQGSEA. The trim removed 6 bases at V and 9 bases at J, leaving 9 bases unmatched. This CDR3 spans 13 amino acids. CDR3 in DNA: TGCAGCGTGTGGGGACAGGGTTTCCCTGAGCAGTTCTTC. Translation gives CSVWGQGFPEQFF.

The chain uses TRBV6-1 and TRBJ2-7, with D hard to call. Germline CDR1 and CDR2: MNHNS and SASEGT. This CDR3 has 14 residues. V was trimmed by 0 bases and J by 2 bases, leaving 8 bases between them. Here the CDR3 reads CASSEAGLTYEQYF. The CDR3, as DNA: TGTGCCAGCAGTGAAGCAGGCCTAACCTACGAGCAGTACTTC.

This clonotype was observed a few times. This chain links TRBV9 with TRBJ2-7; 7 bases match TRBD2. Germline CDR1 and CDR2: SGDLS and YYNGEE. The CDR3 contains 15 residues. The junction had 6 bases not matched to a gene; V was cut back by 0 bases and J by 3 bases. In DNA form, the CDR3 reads TGTGCCAGCAGCGTAGCTTTTGGGGGGGTCTACGAGCAGTACTTC. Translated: CASSVAFGGVYEQYF. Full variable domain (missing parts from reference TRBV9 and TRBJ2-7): DSGVTQTPKHLITATGQRVTLRCSPRSGDLSVYWYQQSLDQGLQFLIQYYNGEERAKGNILERFSAQQFPDLHSELNLSSLELGDSALYFCASSVAFGGVYEQYFGPGTRLTVT.